This T cell receptor beta chain was retrieved from a study of CD8+ T cells in alopecia areata. Reverse transcribed after extraction, RNA yielded cDNA as the sequencing template. Assay: immunoSEQ multiplex PCR; the TCRdb copy retains only in-frame clones and omits some. This sample has tens of thousands of clones, with around 62% found just once. CD25+CD127- cells were sorted from CD4+ cells in four to six patients. The investigators collected lesional scalp punch biopsies and peripheral blood from alopecia areata patients. General study points: Sequencing of scalp tissue also captures the resident alphabeta T cells of normal skin. In lesional scalp, particularly from alopecia totalis/universalis, clonality was higher than in normal scalp.

The CDR3 extends over 17 amino acids. V gave up 4 bases and J gave up 9 bases; unmatched junction bases: 14. Per germline, CDR1 MGHRA and CDR2 YSYEKL. For this clone: Its antigen remains unidentified.

This rearrangement joins TRBV4-1 to TRBJ2-1; TRBD2 aligns across 11 bases. The specimen was CD4+ Tregs sorted from blood. The source of this sequence is a human donor with alopecia areata. As DNA, the CDR3 is TGCGCCAGCAGCCTAGGTCAACTAGCGGGAGTGTTGGTTGAGCAGTTCTTC. Protein sequence: CASSLGQLAGVLVEQFF.